This is a list of T cell receptor beta chains from one sample in a study of graft-versus-host responses after intestinal transplantation. The table came from immunoSEQ multiplex PCR; TCRdb's copy has only in-frame clones and leaves some out. The sample lists approximately 100,000 clones, roughly 88% occurring once. This material consisted of PBMCs, taken 255 days after intestinal transplant. These receptors were collected from a human patient who received an intestinal transplant, so some T cells may come from the graft donor. The CDR3 runs from the conserved cysteine through the conserved F or W.

TRBJ2-1	TRBV5-1	CASRMRERDEQFF
TRBJ2-1	TRBV5-1	CASSLGGRGYNEQFF
TRBJ1-2	TRBV28	CASSGGRAGGYTF
TRBJ1-5	TRBV19	CASSTVGNQPQHF
TRBJ2-5	TRBV6-4	CASSRQWGETQYF
TRBJ1-1	TRBV30	CAWSATGLNTEAFF
TRBJ2-5	TRBV6-6	CASSFRGETQYF
TRBJ2-7	TRBV27	CASSFFGPSGTEQYF
TRBJ2-7	TRBV28	CASSSESIYEQYF
TRBJ2-1	TRBV7-6	CASSLAGTGKDEQFF
TRBJ1-2	TRBV14	CASSPTSGGIGGYTF
TRBJ2-3	TRBV27	CASSFGGSADTQYF
TRBJ2-5	TRBV7-9	CASSLPYRGLETQYF
TRBJ1-6	TRBV13	CASTSSGEGYNSPLHF
TRBJ2-2	TRBV25-1	CASSEVGYTGELFF
TRBJ1-2	TRBV19	CASSVSPGPGGGYTF
TRBJ1-2	TRBV19	CASSISATTGDGYTF
TRBJ2-3	TRBV19	CASSRAGVSTDTQYF
TRBJ1-2	TRBV5-1	CASSLEGSNYGYTF
TRBJ1-1	TRBV27	CASSLIPTRGRAFF
TRBJ2-6	TRBV7-3	CASSLISSGANVLTF
TRBJ2-7	TRBV6-1	CASSASGSSYEQYF
TRBJ2-3	TRBV4-2	CASSQARGGGPSTDTQYF
TRBJ2-3	TRBV6-1	CASSDSATDTQYF